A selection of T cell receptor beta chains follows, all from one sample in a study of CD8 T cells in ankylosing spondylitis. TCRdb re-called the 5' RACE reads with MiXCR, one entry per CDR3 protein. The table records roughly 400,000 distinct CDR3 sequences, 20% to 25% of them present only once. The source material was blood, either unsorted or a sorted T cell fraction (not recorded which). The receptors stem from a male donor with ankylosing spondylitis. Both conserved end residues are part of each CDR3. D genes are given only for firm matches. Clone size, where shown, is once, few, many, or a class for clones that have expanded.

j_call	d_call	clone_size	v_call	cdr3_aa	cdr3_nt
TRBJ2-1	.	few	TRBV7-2	CASSFLVVGNEQFF	TGTGCCAGCAGCTTTTTGGTAGTCGGCAATGAGCAGTTCTTC
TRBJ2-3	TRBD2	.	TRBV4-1	CASSQDGLAGGRRDTQYF	TGCGCCAGCAGCCAAGATGGGCTAGCGGGAGGGCGGAGAGATACGCAGTATTTT
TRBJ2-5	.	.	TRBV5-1	CASSWVGARETQYF	TGCGCCAGCAGCTGGGTGGGGGCCCGGGAGACCCAGTACTTC
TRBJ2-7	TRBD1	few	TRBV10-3	CAISTAGTGLYEQYF	TGTGCCATCAGTACCGCGGGGACAGGGTTGTACGAGCAGTACTTC
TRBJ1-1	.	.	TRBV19	CASSMDTGWTEAFF	TGTGCCAGTAGTATGGATACAGGATGGACTGAAGCTTTCTTT
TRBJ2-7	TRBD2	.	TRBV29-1	CSVELAGGGEQYF	TGCAGCGTCGAATTAGCGGGAGGCGGAGAGCAGTACTTC
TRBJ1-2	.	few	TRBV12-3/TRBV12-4	CASSSTVTKGYTF	TGTGCCAGCAGTTCGACTGTAACTAAGGGCTACACCTTC
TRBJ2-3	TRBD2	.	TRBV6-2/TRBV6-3	CASRLAGGEDTQYF	TGTGCCAGCAGACTAGCGGGAGGAGAAGATACGCAGTATTTT
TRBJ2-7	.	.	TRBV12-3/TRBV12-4	CASSYFDRPRTEQYF	TGTGCCAGCAGTTACTTCGACAGGCCACGTACCGAGCAGTACTTC
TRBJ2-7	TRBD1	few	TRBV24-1	CATSDPGTGRYEQYF	TGTGCCACCAGTGACCCCGGGACAGGACGCTACGAGCAGTACTTC
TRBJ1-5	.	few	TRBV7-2	CASSLATWGNQPQHF	TGTGCCAGCAGCTTAGCTACTTGGGGGAATCAGCCCCAGCATTTT
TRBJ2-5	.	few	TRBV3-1	CASSPPAGMNQETQYF	TGTGCCAGCAGCCCCCCGGCGGGGATGAACCAAGAGACCCAGTACTTC
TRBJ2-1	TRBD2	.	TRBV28	CATSGLAGGNEQFF	TGTGCCACCTCTGGACTAGCGGGAGGCAATGAGCAGTTCTTC
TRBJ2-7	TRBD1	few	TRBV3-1	CASSQRDREYEQYF	TGTGCCAGCAGCCAAAGGGACAGGGAGTACGAGCAGTACTTC
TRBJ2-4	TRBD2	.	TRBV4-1	CASSRGLAGALAKNIQYF	TGCGCCAGCAGCCGGGGACTAGCGGGTGCTCTAGCCAAAAACATTCAGTACTTC
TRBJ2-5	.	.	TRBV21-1	CASSLTTRDGETQYF	TGTGCCAGCAGCCTGACTACCCGGGATGGAGAGACCCAGTACTTC
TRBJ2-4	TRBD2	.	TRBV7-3	CASSYGGRADKNIQYF	TGTGCCAGCAGCTACGGCGGGAGGGCCGACAAAAACATTCAGTACTTC
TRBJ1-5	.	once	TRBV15	CATSRELLRLRETQHF	TGTGCCACCAGCAGAGAATTATTACGTTTAAGGGAGACCCAGCATTTT
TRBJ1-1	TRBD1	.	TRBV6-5	CASSLDRGVEAFF	TGTGCCAGCAGTTTAGACAGGGGAGTTGAAGCTTTCTTT
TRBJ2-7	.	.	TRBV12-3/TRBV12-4	CASSLMATYEQYF	TGTGCCAGCAGTTTAATGGCAACCTACGAGCAGTACTTC
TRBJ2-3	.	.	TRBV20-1	CSASTGNTDTQYF	TGCAGTGCTTCGACAGGAAACACAGATACGCAGTATTTT
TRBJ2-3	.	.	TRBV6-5	CASSYSSWGTDTQYF	TGTGCCAGCAGTTACTCCTCCTGGGGCACAGATACGCAGTATTTT
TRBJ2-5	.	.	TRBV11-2	CASSLPGRETQYF	TGTGCCAGCAGCTTACCTGGTAGAGAGACCCAGTACTTC
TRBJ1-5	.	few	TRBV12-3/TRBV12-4	CASSRGGVSQPQHF	TGTGCCAGCAGCCGGGGGGGGGTAAGTCAGCCCCAGCATTTT
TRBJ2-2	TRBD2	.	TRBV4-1	CASSKGRGRWNTGELFF	TGCGCCAGCAGCAAAGGGAGGGGTCGTTGGAACACCGGGGAGCTGTTTTTT
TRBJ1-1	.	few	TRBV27	CASSLVGGENTEAFF	TGTGCCAGCAGTTTGGTGGGAGGGGAAAACACTGAAGCTTTCTTT
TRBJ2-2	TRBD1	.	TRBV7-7	CASSPSGTGSTGELFF	TGTGCCAGCAGTCCAAGTGGGACAGGGAGCACCGGGGAGCTGTTTTTT
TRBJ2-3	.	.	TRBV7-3	CASSLTGGTDTDTQYF	TGTGCCAGCAGCTTAACCGGCGGGACCGACACAGATACGCAGTATTTT
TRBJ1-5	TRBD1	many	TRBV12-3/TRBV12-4	CASSPGTGDQPQHF	TGTGCCAGCAGCCCCGGGACAGGGGACCAGCCCCAGCATTTT
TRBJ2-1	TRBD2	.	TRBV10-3	CAISESTVTSGRGDYNEQFF	TGTGCCATCAGTGAGTCGACTGTGACTAGCGGGAGGGGGGACTACAATGAGCAGTTCTTC
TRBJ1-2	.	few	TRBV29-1	CSVAPRQALGGYTF	TGCAGCGTCGCCCCAAGACAGGCATTGGGTGGCTACACCTTC
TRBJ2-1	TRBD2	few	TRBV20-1	CSARDGLAGAYNEQFF	TGCAGTGCTAGAGACGGACTAGCGGGAGCCTACAATGAGCAGTTCTTC
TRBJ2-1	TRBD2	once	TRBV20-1	CSASQMTSGAHNEQFF	TGCAGTGCTAGCCAGATGACTAGCGGTGCCCACAATGAGCAGTTCTTC
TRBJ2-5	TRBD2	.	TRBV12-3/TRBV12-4	CASRGGLAGVRAQYF	TGTGCCAGCAGGGGAGGACTAGCGGGCGTCCGGGCCCAGTACTTC
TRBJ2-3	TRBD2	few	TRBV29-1	CSVPSTSGNTDTQYF	TGCAGCGTTCCCTCGACTAGCGGAAACACAGATACGCAGTATTTT
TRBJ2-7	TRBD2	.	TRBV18	CASSPGTSPYEQYF	TGTGCCAGCTCACCCGGGACTAGCCCCTACGAGCAGTACTTC
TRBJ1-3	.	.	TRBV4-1	CASSQEPRVTIYF	TGCGCCAGCAGCCAAGAACCCAGGGTCACCATATATTTT
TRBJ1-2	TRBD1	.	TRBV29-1	CSVGGQGVYGYTF	TGCAGCGTTGGGGGACAGGGAGTCTATGGCTACACCTTC
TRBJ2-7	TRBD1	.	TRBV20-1	CSARAGTGGNYEQYF	TGCAGTGCTAGAGCCGGTACAGGGGGCAATTACGAGCAGTACTTC
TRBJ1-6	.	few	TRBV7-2	CASSTGVPLHF	TGTGCCAGCAGCACTGGTGTTCCCCTCCACTTT
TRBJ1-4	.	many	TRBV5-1	CASSPTNVQGRKLFF	TGCGCCAGCAGTCCAACCAACGTACAGGGACGGAAACTGTTTTTT
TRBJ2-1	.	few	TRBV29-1	CSVRSSKGPYNEQFF	TGCAGCGTGCGGTCTAGTAAGGGACCCTACAATGAGCAGTTCTTC
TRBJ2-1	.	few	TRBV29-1	CSVEDPRRSSYNEQFF	TGCAGCGTTGAAGACCCCCGGAGGAGCTCCTACAATGAGCAGTTCTTC
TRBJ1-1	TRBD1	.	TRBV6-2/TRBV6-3	CASSRDRMNTEAFF	TGTGCCAGTTCCCGGGACAGAATGAACACTGAAGCTTTCTTT
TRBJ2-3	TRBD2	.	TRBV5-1	CASSRVGGLNTDTQYF	TGCGCCAGCAGCCGGGTGGGGGGACTAAACACAGATACGCAGTATTTT
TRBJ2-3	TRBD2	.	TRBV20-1	CSASLAGGDTQYF	TGCAGTGCTTCTCTAGCGGGAGGAGATACGCAGTATTTT
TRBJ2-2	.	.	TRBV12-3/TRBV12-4	CASTSSGTWELFF	TGTGCCAGCACCAGTAGCGGTACCTGGGAGCTGTTTTTT
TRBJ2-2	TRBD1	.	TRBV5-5	CASSLEDREVELFF	TGTGCCAGCAGCTTGGAGGACAGGGAGGTGGAGCTGTTTTTT
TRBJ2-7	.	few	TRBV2	CASSINSYEQYF	TGTGCCAGCAGTATTAACTCCTACGAGCAGTACTTC
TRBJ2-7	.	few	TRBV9	CASSVAPRGLGEQYF	TGTGCCAGCAGCGTAGCCCCCAGAGGACTGGGGGAGCAGTACTTC
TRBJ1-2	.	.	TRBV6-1	CASSEVRVANYGYTF	TGTGCCAGCAGTGAAGTACGGGTAGCTAACTATGGCTACACCTTC
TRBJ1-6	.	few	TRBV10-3	CAISEGRGSPLHF	TGTGCCATCAGTGAAGGCAGGGGATCACCCCTCCACTTT
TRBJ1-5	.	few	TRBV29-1	CSVGSENQPQHF	TGCAGCGTTGGATCTGAAAATCAGCCCCAGCATTTT
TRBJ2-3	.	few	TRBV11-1	CASSSRTNTDTQYF	TGTGCCAGCAGCTCCAGGACTAACACAGATACGCAGTATTTT